This T cell receptor beta chain was profiled in a study of cytomegalovirus exposure and HLA in healthy donors. Study conclusions and caveats: The study recorded 150 to 200 TCR beta chains that were cytomegalovirus-associated. Later analysis identified a missense DCLRE1C variant that was linked to TCR beta V- and J-gene trimming. Later work found that TCR association rates differed between HLA loci; DRB1 had the most and HLA-C the fewest. Some V segments (TRBV6-2 and TRBV6-3 among them) were excluded as indistinguishable.

As to this clone: As yet, its antigen is unknown. The junction and the germline gene differ at one end; a read error may be behind it.

PCR involved 60 Vbeta and 13 Jbeta primers. TCRdb's table, derived via immunoSEQ multiplex PCR, lists solely in-frame clones and lacks some. The sample consists of nearly 100,000 clones, approximately 76% of them appearing once. CDR1 is SEHNR, CDR2 FQNEAQ, per germline (reference sequence). CDR3 length: 15 amino acids. The sequencing input was PBMCs. This receptor was obtained from a woman in her sixties in good health and CMV-seropositive. V is TRBV7-9 and J is TRBJ1-1, with TRBD1 matching over 7 bases. CDR3 loop: CSSSSFGTENTEAFF. CDR3 DNA sequence: TGTTCCAGCAGCTCCTTCGGGACAGAGAACACTGAAGCTTTCTTT.